Following are 30 T cell receptor beta chains from one sample sequenced in a study of blood T cells in healthy people across ages. Then a second PCR, running roughly 7 to 11 cycles, was carried out with a sample-barcoded 5' primer and a J-beta primer mix. Each CDR3 protein is one row after TCRdb ran MiXCR on the 5' RACE reads. The sample shows hundreds of thousands of distinct CDR3 sequences, more than 45% of them seen only once. Input material: blood. The receptors were gathered from a man aged 25-45 years in good health.

The chain employs TRBV27 and TRBJ2-1; a weak D match, TRBD1 (6 bases). TRBJ2-7 explains the end of the DNA better; the J call may be wrong. Looked up from germline, CDR1 is MNHEY and CDR2 is SMNVEV (reference sequence). CDR3 length: 14 amino acids. CDR3 residues: CASSLGTFYNEQYF. In DNA form, the CDR3 reads TGTGCCAGCAGTTTGGGGACATTCTACAATGAGCAGTACTTC.

The rearrangement uses TRBV10-1 and TRBJ1-2; D is uncertain. Deletions cut 6 bases from V and 5 bases from J, with 13 bases between. This CDR3 region has 13 residues. Germline CDR1 is WNHNN and CDR2 is SYGVQD (reference sequence). In DNA, the CDR3 is TGCGCCAGCAGCGAAACAGAGACGTATGGCTACACCTTC. This encodes CASSETETYGYTF.

The V gene is TRBV20-1, the J gene TRBJ2-7; 7 bases are a match to TRBD1. The CDR3 runs 15 residues. Germline V gene data show CDR1 as DFQATT and CDR2 as SNEGSKA (reference sequence). V shed 6 bases and J 3 bases; nucleotides not matched to a gene: 14. The CDR3 is CSAEIPGQRNYEQYF. The CDR3 nucleotides are TGCAGTGCAGAGATACCGGGACAGCGAAACTACGAGCAGTACTTC.

V and J are TRBV7-2 and TRBJ1-6; D is undetermined. The germline V and J ends were trimmed by 1 base and 4 bases, with 11 bases remaining between them. The CDR3 sequence is 16 residues long. In germline, CDR1 is SGHTA, CDR2 FQGNSA. Here the CDR3 reads CASSLDWVGYNSPLHF. CDR3 sequence (DNA): TGTGCCAGCAGCTTAGATTGGGTCGGGTATAATTCACCCCTCCACTTT.

Comments on this clonotype: This may be a read error: a much more frequent sequence differs by one nucleotide. The chain combines TRBV25-1 with TRBJ2-3; 10 bases are shared with TRBD2. The germline V gene encodes CDR1 MGHDK and CDR2 SYGVNS. The V segment lost 3 bases and the J segment 5 bases; nucleotides outside the gene matches: 5. The CDR3 covers 15 residues. The CDR3 protein is CASSDLAGARDTQYF. The CDR3 DNA is TGTGCCAGCAGTGACCTAGCGGGGGCGAGAGATACGCAGTATTTT.

The chain employs TRBV20-1 and TRBJ2-7; maybe TRBD2 (6 bases). The CDR3 is made up of 12 amino acids. Per the germline V gene, CDR1 is DFQATT and CDR2 is SNEGSKA (reference sequence). With 7 bases removed from V and 4 bases from J, the gap between germline ends came to 14 bases. Written as DNA, the CDR3 is TGCAGTGTAAAGACTAGTCTGTACGAGCAGTACTTC. Its protein is CSVKTSLYEQYF.

The chain couples TRBV20-1 to TRBJ2-1; D remains unclear. Germline V CDR1 and CDR2: DFQATT, SNEGSKA (reference sequence). V shed 3 bases and J shed 1 base, with 7 bases lying between them. This CDR3 contains 13 residues. CDR3 DNA sequence: TGCAGTGCTAGTGGTGCATCCTACAATGAGCAGTTCTTC. Amino acids: CSASGASYNEQFF.

This clonotype was seen more than once but under ten times. The chain carries TRBV7-9 and TRBJ2-3, with D perhaps TRBD2 (5 bases). V was trimmed by 1 base and J by 4 bases, leaving 12 bases between them. The CDR3 spans 15 residues. Looked up from germline, CDR1 is SEHNR and CDR2 is FQNEAQ (reference sequence). The CDR3 bases are TGTGCCAGCAGCTTAGTGGTGGGAGTGGCAGATACGCAGTATTTT. This gives the protein CASSLVVGVADTQYF. The complete variable domain, with remaining parts taken from reference TRBV7-9 and TRBJ2-3, reads DTGVSQNPRHKITKRGQNVTFRCDPISEHNRLYWYRQTLGQGPEFLTYFQNEAQLEKSRLLSDRFSAERPKGSFSTLEIQRTEQGDSAMYLCASSLVVGVADTQYFGPGTRLTVL.

The gene calls are TRBV6-2 or TRBV6-3 and TRBJ2-1; D tentatively reads TRBD1 or TRBD2 (5 bases each). Germline CDR1 and CDR2: MNHEY and SVGEGT. The CDR3 runs 13 residues. The V end lost 7 bases, the J end lost 8 bases, and 15 bases lay between the germline ends. The CDR3 bases are TGTGCCAGCACCCTATATCGGGGCGATGAGCAGTTCTTC. It is translated as CASTLYRGDEQFF.

The J gene is TRBJ2-7, the V gene TRBV7-2; D uncertain. V was trimmed by 5 bases and J by 0 bases, leaving 14 bases between them. Germline CDR1 reads SGHTA; CDR2 reads FQGNSA. The CDR3 is made up of 15 amino acids. The CDR3 DNA follows: TGTGCCAGCAGCCCTGCCCGGACGGTCTCCTACGAGCAGTACTTC. Translation gives CASSPARTVSYEQYF.

The V call is TRBV7-9, the J call TRBJ2-5, with TRBD1 matching over 8 bases. Gene TRBJ2-7 matches the end of the DNA better, so the J call may be wrong. Germline V lookup: CDR1 SEHNR, CDR2 FQNEAQ (reference sequence). This CDR3 contains 15 residues. CDR3 sequence (DNA): TGTGCCAGCAGTCCAACGACAGGGGCCGTTTACGAGCAGTACTTC. Residues: CASSPTTGAVYEQYF.

This sequence joins TRBV4-2 and TRBJ2-6; 11 nucleotides match TRBD2. The CDR3 runs 15 residues. CDR1 and CDR2 (germline): LGHNA, YNFKEQ. The trim removed 4 bases at V and 12 bases at J, leaving 8 bases unmatched. The CDR3 loop reads CASSRGTSGGSVLTF. The DNA of the CDR3 is TGTGCCAGCAGCCGAGGGACTAGCGGAGGAAGCGTCCTGACTTTC.

This rearrangement joins TRBV13 to TRBJ2-1, with D unresolved. Trimming cost V 1 base and J 9 bases, with 22 bases left between them. The CDR3 runs to 17 residues. Germline V lookup: CDR1 PRHDT, CDR2 FYEKMQ (reference sequence). The DNA of the CDR3 is TGTGCCAGCAGCTTAGCTCTTTCCTACCAAGCCCTGAGTGAGCAGTTCTTC. Its translation is CASSLALSYQALSEQFF.

This chain joins TRBV5-1 and TRBJ1-2, with 8 bases that match TRBD1. Trimming removed 5 bases from V and 3 bases from J; junction bases left unmatched: 12. Germline V gene data show CDR1 as SGHRS and CDR2 as YFSETQ. This CDR3 has 16 amino acids. The CDR3 nucleotides are TGCGCCAGCAGACATTCTAACCCGGACAGGGACTATGGCTACACCTTC. Translating gives CASRHSNPDRDYGYTF.

The V and J genes are TRBV4-3 and TRBJ1-6; TRBD1 might be the D (5 bases). CDR1 and CDR2 from the germline V gene are LGHNA and YSLEER. This CDR3 region has 15 residues. Trimming shortened V by 1 base and J by 10 bases, and 14 bases separated the two germline ends. The CDR3: CASSQGGRERSPLHF. The CDR3 DNA is TGCGCCAGCAGCCAAGGCGGCAGGGAAAGATCACCCCTCCACTTT.

The rearrangement links TRBV4-2 to TRBJ2-1, with D unclear. The V and J ends lost 0 bases and 0 bases respectively, with 9 bases between them. Germline-derived CDR1 and CDR2 are LGHNA and YNFKEQ. This CDR3 has 16 amino acids. CDR3 nucleotide sequence: TGTGCCAGCAGCCAAGATGTACAAAGCTCCTACAATGAGCAGTTCTTC. This encodes CASSQDVQSSYNEQFF.

In the case of this clonotype: A much larger clone lies a single base off, so this may be a read error. The V call is TRBV5-1, the J call TRBJ2-5; D tentatively reads TRBD1 or TRBD2 (5 bases each). The assigned J gene may be wrong: the sequence end matches TRBJ2-7 better. This CDR3 spans 13 amino acids. CDR1 and CDR2 from the germline V gene are SGHRS and YFSETQ. The CDR3 protein is CAIQAGASNEQYF. In DNA, the CDR3 is TGCGCCATTCAAGCCGGGGCTTCGAACGAGCAGTACTTC.

The rearrangement links TRBV11-1 to TRBJ2-1; 8 bases map to TRBD2. In germline, CDR1 is SGHAT, CDR2 FQDESV (reference sequence). The ends lost 3 bases at V and 0 bases at J; junction bases unmatched: 4. The CDR3 runs to 16 residues. The chain's CDR3 is CASSFPGTSSYNEQFF. As DNA, the CDR3 is TGTGCCAGCAGCTTTCCCGGGACTAGCTCCTACAATGAGCAGTTCTTC.

V usage is TRBV29-1 and J usage is TRBJ2-7; 10 bases fit TRBD2. Germline lookup yields CDR1 SQVTM and CDR2 ANQGSEA. Trimming removed 3 bases from V and 6 bases from J; junction bases left unmatched: 8. The CDR3 spans 14 residues. CDR3 nucleotides: TGCAGCGTTGATGGAACTAGCGGGAACTGCGAGCAGTACTTC. It is translated as CSVDGTSGNCEQYF.

This clonotype was observed a handful of times. The chain links TRBV6-6 to TRBJ2-7, with unresolved D. The CDR3 sequence is 12 residues long. V was pared by 4 bases and J by 6 bases, with 10 bases between. Germline V gene data show CDR1 as MNHNY and CDR2 as SVGAGI (reference sequence). The CDR3 DNA follows: TGTGCCAGCAGTTTACTGGTTGGCGAGCAGTACTTC. Encoded protein: CASSLLVGEQYF.

This clonotype came up a few times. The chain recombines TRBV2 with TRBJ1-2, with a possible D match to TRBD1 (5 bases). The V gene lost 8 bases and the J gene lost 2 bases, with 15 bases spanning the gap. The CDR3 contains 14 residues. Germline loops: CDR1 SNHLY, CDR2 FYNNEI. CDR3 bases: TGTGCCAGCTTGGGGGACCGTGTAAACTATGGCTACACCTTC. As protein: CASLGDRVNYGYTF.

The chain joins TRBV20-1 to TRBJ2-7; D gene uncertain. This CDR3 contains 13 residues. V was cut by 5 bases and J by 6 bases, with 17 bases left in between. The germline CDR1 and CDR2 sequences are DFQATT and SNEGSKA (reference sequence). CDR3 in amino acids: CSAAVTYEGEQYF. The CDR3 DNA reads TGCAGTGCTGCCGTGACCTACGAAGGCGAGCAGTACTTC.

This chain joins TRBV6-4 and TRBJ2-1; 11 bases align to TRBD2. The length of the CDR3 is 15 residues. Germline V gene lookup returns CDR1 MRHNA and CDR2 SNTAGT. V trimming: 5 bases; J trimming: 3 bases; junction bases outside the gene matches: 3. CDR3 bases: TGTGCCAGCAGTTTAGCGGGGGGGTTCTACAATGAGCAGTTCTTC. Protein sequence: CASSLAGGFYNEQFF.

This clonotype was observed a handful of times. The V gene is TRBV3-1, the J gene TRBJ2-3, with D unclear. The CDR3 spans 16 residues. The germline V gene has CDR1 LGHDT and CDR2 YNNKEL (reference sequence). V lost 1 base and J 5 bases, leaving 16 bases between the germline ends. In DNA form, the CDR3 reads TGTGCCAGCAGCCAAGTGGCATCAGGAACCCGAGATACGCAGTATTTT. Translation: CASSQVASGTRDTQYF.

The sample holds a few counts of this clonotype. V usage is TRBV28 and J usage is TRBJ2-5; weak D call: TRBD1 (6 bases). V gave up 5 bases and J gave up 5 bases, with 18 bases separating them. The CDR3 consists of 15 residues. The germline CDR1 and CDR2 sequences are MDHEN and SYDVKM. The CDR3 sequence is CASSPYRDTRETQYF. CDR3 DNA sequence: TGTGCCAGCAGTCCCTACCGGGACACTAGGGAGACCCAGTACTTC.

The rearrangement links TRBV3-1 to TRBJ2-4; TRBD2 might be the D (6 bases). The CDR3 is 14 residues long. Germline values: CDR1 LGHDT, CDR2 YNNKEL (reference sequence). Trimming pared 2 bases from V and 6 bases from J, leaving 11 bases between. The chain's CDR3 is CASSQPLGGNIQYF. In DNA, the CDR3 is TGTGCCAGCAGCCAACCCCTCGGGGGAAACATTCAGTACTTC.

This clonotype has a handful of counts. CDR3 in amino acids: CASSLSGGSEQYF. The CDR3, as DNA: TGTGCCAGCAGTTTATCGGGGGGCAGCGAGCAGTACTTC. The chain combines TRBV7-2 with TRBJ2-7, with D perhaps TRBD2 (7 bases). Per the germline V gene, CDR1 is SGHTA and CDR2 is FQGNSA. V was pared by 6 bases and J by 6 bases, with 15 bases between. The CDR3 has 13 residues.

V usage is TRBV12-3 or TRBV12-4 and J usage is TRBJ2-5; no firm D call. The CDR3 has 12 amino acids. Trimming shortened V by 4 bases and J by 5 bases, and 8 bases separated the two germline ends. Written as DNA, the CDR3 is TGTGCCAGCAGTTCCCCTCTGGAGACCCAGTACTTC. Its protein is CASSSPLETQYF.

V and J are TRBV6-6 and TRBJ2-1; 9 bases match TRBD2. Trimming took 8 bases from V and 5 from J; bases not matched to a gene: 10. This CDR3 has 15 residues. Germline V gene data show CDR1 as MNHNY and CDR2 as SVGAGI (reference sequence). The CDR3 protein is CASGLRGLANNEQFF. Written as DNA, the CDR3 is TGTGCCAGCGGTTTAAGGGGACTAGCCAACAATGAGCAGTTCTTC.

The chain links TRBV20-1 to TRBJ1-5; 7 positions agree with TRBD1. CDR1 is DFQATT and CDR2 is SNEGSKA in the germline V gene (reference sequence). Unmatched junction bases numbered 9, after V lost 5 bases and J lost 2 bases. The CDR3 totals 15 residues. The CDR3 coding sequence is TGCAGTGCTTGGAACAGGGGCGGAGGCAATCAGCCCCAGCATTTT. Amino acid sequence: CSAWNRGGGNQPQHF.